The rows below give T cell receptor beta chains drawn from one sample of a study of blood T cell repertoires in COVID-19. Libraries were prepared by immunoSEQ multiplex PCR; TCRdb keeps only in-frame clonotypes and omits some of them. The sample lists 150,000 or so clones; roughly 80% were seen once. Sequencing used peripheral blood. The origin of the receptors is an older woman with COVID-19, enrolled during active disease. Both conserved end residues are part of each CDR3. D genes are given only for firm matches. A clone size is listed for some rows: how often the clone was seen (once, few, many), or a class if it is expanded.

TRBV18	.	TRBD1	TRBJ2-6	CASSPGTAEPGANVLTF	TGTGCCAGCTCACCGGGGACAGCTGAGCCTGGGGCCAACGTCCTGACTTTC
TRBV2	.	TRBD1	TRBJ1-1	CASRGALTTGDQTEAFF	TGTGCCAGCAGGGGTGCATTAACGACAGGGGATCAAACTGAAGCTTTCTTT
TRBV24-1	.	.	TRBJ1-6	CATGCRPESSLNLLVTNPPLHF	TGTGCCACCGGCTGCCGACCGGAGAGCAGCCTAAATCTTCTCGTCACTAATCCACCCCTCCACTTT
TRBV29-1	.	TRBD1	TRBJ1-2	CSVDQGASYGYTF	TGCAGCGTTGATCAGGGGGCGAGCTATGGCTACACCTTC
TRBV29-1	.	.	TRBJ2-1	CSAGSGTLVYNEQFF	TGCAGCGCTGGATCCGGGACACTAGTTTACAATGAGCAGTTCTTC
TRBV9	.	.	TRBJ2-5	CASSVDGSGETQYF	TGTGCCAGCAGCGTAGATGGTTCGGGGGAGACCCAGTACTTC
TRBV29-1	.	.	TRBJ1-2	CSVVLRGVDYGYTF	TGCAGCGTTGTCCTAAGAGGTGTGGACTATGGCTACACCTTC
TRBV3-1/TRBV3-2	.	TRBD1	TRBJ1-2	CASSQRGQDGYTF	TGTGCCAGCAGCCAACGCGGACAGGATGGCTACACCTTC
TRBV11-2	.	TRBD2	TRBJ2-5	CASSLDPAGGLLETQYF	TGTGCCAGCAGCTTAGATCCAGCGGGGGGTCTACTGGAGACCCAGTACTTC
TRBV7-9	.	TRBD1	TRBJ2-3	CASTRTGTDTQYF	TGTGCCAGCACCAGGACAGGGACAGATACGCAGTATTTT
TRBV14	.	TRBD1	TRBJ1-2	CASSLTGPNYGYTF	TGTGCCAGCAGCCTGACAGGGCCGAACTATGGCTACACCTTC
TRBV7-2	.	.	TRBJ1-1	CASSLGGLGNTEAFF	TGTGCCAGCAGCTTAGGAGGTTTGGGGAACACTGAAGCTTTCTTT
TRBV18	.	TRBD2	TRBJ2-7	CASSPTSGATYEQYF	TGTGCCAGCTCACCGACTAGCGGGGCAACCTACGAGCAGTACTTC
TRBV2	few	TRBD1	TRBJ1-5	CASRSNPGQGGSNQPQHF	TGTGCCAGCAGGAGCAACCCGGGACAGGGGGGGAGCAATCAGCCCCAGCATTTT
TRBV21-1	.	.	TRBJ2-7	CASSKGTGPSSYEQYF	TGTGCCAGCAGCAAAGGGACAGGCCCCAGCTCCTACGAGCAGTACTTC
TRBV14	.	TRBD1	TRBJ2-1	CASSQAGTVNEQFF	TGTGCCAGCAGCCAAGCCGGGACAGTCAATGAGCAGTTCTTC
TRBV10-3	.	.	TRBJ2-5	CAIRQEETQYF	TGTGCCATCAGGCAGGAAGAGACCCAGTACTTC
TRBV4-3	.	.	TRBJ1-1	CASSQYRSGEAFF	TGCGCCAGCAGCCAATATCGGTCAGGAGAAGCTTTCTTT
TRBV7-2	once	.	TRBJ1-1	CASNPYTGLQGKAFF	TGTGCCAGCAACCCCTACACCGGGTTACAGGGAAAAGCTTTCTTT
TRBV19	.	TRBD2	TRBJ2-3	CASSATSGGVLDTQYF	TGTGCCAGTAGTGCTACTAGCGGGGGGGTTTTAGATACGCAGTATTTT
TRBV24-1	.	.	TRBJ2-2	CATLGGGTGELFF	TGTGCCACCCTAGGGGGGGGCACCGGGGAGCTGTTTTTT
TRBV19	.	.	TRBJ1-2	CAINTHRGSYGYTF	TGTGCCATCAATACCCATCGGGGAAGCTATGGCTACACCTTC
TRBV11-2	.	.	TRBJ1-4	CASSSIPGQRNEKLFF	TGTGCCAGCAGCTCCATCCCGGGACAACGTAATGAAAAACTGTTTTTT
TRBV2	.	.	TRBJ1-5	CASSEWRDSNQPQHF	TGTGCCAGCAGTGAATGGAGGGATAGCAATCAGCCCCAGCATTTT
TRBV7-7	.	.	TRBJ2-7	CASSPQGRVYEQYF	TGTGCTAGCAGCCCTCAGGGTAGGGTCTACGAGCAGTACTTC
TRBV5-8	.	TRBD2	TRBJ2-1	CASSLLAGGGEQFF	TGTGCCAGCAGCTTGCTAGCGGGGGGTGGCGAGCAGTTCTTC
TRBV29-1	once	TRBD2	TRBJ2-5	CSVDGSGGAETQYF	TGCAGCGTTGACGGTAGCGGGGGGGCGGAGACCCAGTACTTC
TRBV5-4	.	TRBD2	TRBJ2-2	CASKAGGTSGGAGTGELFF	TGTGCCAGCAAGGCCGGCGGGACTAGCGGGGGGGCCGGCACCGGGGAGCTGTTTTTT
TRBV9	.	.	TRBJ2-2	CASGDASLGKLFF	TGTGCCAGCGGAGACGCCTCTCTCGGGAAGCTGTTTTTT
TRBV30	.	.	TRBJ1-2	CAWRGPGANYGYTF	TGTGCCTGGAGGGGACCGGGGGCTAACTATGGCTACACCTTC
TRBV19	.	TRBD1	TRBJ1-5	CASSGRGTGDQPQHF	TGTGCCAGTAGTGGACGCGGGACAGGGGATCAGCCCCAGCATTTT
TRBV5-4	once	TRBD2	TRBJ2-3	CASSLPSGGPKVRDTQYF	TGTGCCAGCAGCTTGCCTAGCGGGGGGCCGAAAGTTAGAGATACGCAGTATTTT
TRBV6-5	.	.	TRBJ2-5	CASGGAAQETQYF	TGTGCCAGTGGGGGGGCAGCGCAAGAGACCCAGTACTTC
TRBV2	.	.	TRBJ1-5	CASRGDSVRQPQHF	TGTGCCAGCAGGGGGGACTCGGTTCGACAGCCCCAGCATTTT
TRBV5-4	.	TRBD2	TRBJ2-1	CASSPGLVGEQFF	TGTGCCAGCAGTCCCGGACTAGTCGGGGAGCAGTTCTTC
TRBV28	.	.	TRBJ1-2	CASSLAGDRVGYGYTF	TGTGCCAGCAGTTTGGCAGGGGATAGGGTGGGTTATGGCTACACCTTC
TRBV19	.	TRBD2	TRBJ2-2	CASSRGLASTGELFF	TGTGCCAGTAGCCGAGGACTAGCGAGCACCGGGGAGCTGTTTTTT
TRBV5-5	.	TRBD1	TRBJ1-5	CASSSADRDNQPQHF	TGTGCCAGCAGCTCCGCGGACAGGGACAATCAGCCCCAGCATTTT
TRBV28	.	TRBD1	TRBJ1-2	CASSLDLRGRGYGYTF	TGTGCCAGCAGCCTGGATCTAAGGGGGCGCGGATATGGCTACACCTTC
TRBV6-5	.	.	TRBJ1-5	CASSVRGASDQPQHF	TGTGCCAGCAGCGTTCGGGGGGCGTCGGATCAGCCCCAGCATTTT
TRBV10-3	.	.	TRBJ2-7	CAISDSPPPAYEQYF	TGTGCCATCAGTGATAGTCCCCCCCCGGCCTACGAGCAGTACTTC
TRBV9	.	.	TRBJ2-7	CASSVEGFGEQYF	TGTGCCAGCAGCGTAGAGGGGTTCGGGGAGCAGTACTTC
TRBV3-1/TRBV3-2	few	.	TRBJ2-5	CASSQVSGGAQETQYF	TGTGCCAGCAGCCAAGTGAGTGGAGGGGCCCAAGAGACCCAGTACTTC
TRBV10-3	.	TRBD1	TRBJ1-5	CAISERGTGGNQPQHF	TGTGCCATCAGTGAGAGGGGGACAGGGGGAAATCAGCCCCAGCATTTT
TRBV7-2	.	TRBD1	TRBJ1-1	CASSRGTGMNTEAFF	TGTGCCAGCAGCCGGGGGACAGGGATGAACACTGAAGCTTTCTTT